These 21 T cell receptor beta chains were sequenced from one sample in a study of CD8 T cells in ankylosing spondylitis. TCRdb fed the 5' RACE reads into MiXCR, producing one record per CDR3 protein. The sample lists tens of thousands of distinct CDR3 sequences, about 6.2% occurring once. The specimen was synovial fluid, either unsorted or a sorted T cell fraction (not recorded which). The receptors stem from a male donor with ankylosing spondylitis.

The chain carries TRBV9 and TRBJ2-5; 7 bases are shared with TRBD2. The CDR3 loop spans 16 amino acids. The germline V gene has CDR1 SGDLS and CDR2 YYNGEE. V shed 0 bases, J shed 5 bases, and the junction held 10 bases outside the gene matches. The CDR3 region has the DNA TGTGCCAGCAGCGTAGGTGGGTCGAGGCGGGGGGAGACCCAGTACTTC. Amino acid sequence: CASSVGGSRRGETQYF.

About this clonotype itself: This may be a read error: a much more frequent sequence differs by one nucleotide. The chain employs TRBV20-1 and TRBJ2-7; TRBD2 matches 7 bases. Looked up from germline, CDR1 is DFQATT and CDR2 is SNEGSKA (reference sequence). The CDR3 sequence is 15 residues long. CDR3 in DNA: TGCAGTGCTAGCCCGTCTAGCGGTTACTCCTACGAGCGGTACTTC. Encoded protein: CSASPSSGYSYERYF.

This clonotype was detected ten times or more. The chain has TRBV7-2 and TRBJ2-5; D not resolved. The CDR3 has 12 residues. Trimming cost V 5 bases and J 5 bases, with 9 bases left between them. The germline CDR1 and CDR2 sequences are SGHTA and FQGNSA. The CDR3: CASSPGWETQYF. For the CDR3, the DNA is TGTGCCAGCAGCCCTGGTTGGGAGACCCAGTACTTC.

This sequence joins TRBV5-1 and TRBJ2-5; 8 bases map to TRBD2. V was clipped by 3 bases and J by 5 bases; unmatched bases: 9. The CDR3 runs to 15 residues. Germline CDR1 is SGHRS and CDR2 is YFSETQ. CDR3 DNA sequence: TGCGCCAGCAGCTCTCTAGCGGGTGGCAGGGAGACCCAGTACTTC. Translated: CASSSLAGGRETQYF.

V and J are TRBV20-1 and TRBJ1-1; D not resolved. Trimming left V 4 bases short and J 0 bases short, with 9 bases between. Germline V gives CDR1 DFQATT, CDR2 SNEGSKA (reference sequence). The CDR3 runs 13 residues. CDR3 nucleotides: TGCAGTGCTAATGGATGGGTGAACACTGAAGCTTTCTTT. It translates to CSANGWVNTEAFF.

The sample holds many counts of this clonotype. The rearrangement links TRBV7-9 to TRBJ2-7, with 7 bases aligning to TRBD2. Trimming removed 5 bases from V and 6 bases from J; junction bases left unmatched: 10. The CDR3 is made up of 14 amino acids. CDR1 and CDR2 from the germline V gene are SEHNR and FQNEAQ (reference sequence). The CDR3 loop reads CASSPLAPPVEQYF. CDR3 nucleotide sequence: TGTGCCAGCAGCCCACTAGCGCCTCCTGTCGAGCAGTACTTC.

This clonotype was seen more than once but under ten times. V and J are TRBV7-9 and TRBJ2-1; 11 bases line up with TRBD2. V gave up 1 base and J gave up 3 bases; unmatched junction bases: 5. The CDR3 is 17 residues long. Germline V gene sequence: CDR1 SEHNR, CDR2 FQNEAQ (reference sequence). The CDR3, as DNA: TGTGCCAGCAGCTTAGTGGCCCTAGCGGGAGGCTACAATGAGCAGTTCTTC. Amino acid sequence: CASSLVALAGGYNEQFF.

The chain couples TRBV4-2 to TRBJ2-5, with D possibly matching TRBD2 (6 bases). This CDR3 has 17 residues. The germline V gene encodes CDR1 LGHNA and CDR2 YNFKEQ. V lost 6 bases, J lost 5 bases, and 25 bases lay in between. The CDR3 nucleotides are TGTGCCAGCAGTGGGGTCCCGATGGGGGGAACGCGGGAGACCCAGTACTTC. It yields the protein CASSGVPMGGTRETQYF.

With regard to this clonotype: One base away lies a much larger clone, so this may be a sequencing read error. V usage is TRBV3-1 and J usage is TRBJ2-7; 8 bases line up with TRBD1. In germline, CDR1 is LGHDT, CDR2 YNNKEL (reference sequence). The CDR3 extends over 15 amino acids. The CDR3 DNA reads TGTGCCTGCAGCCAAGGCCGGACAGGGCTCCACGAGCAGTACTTC. Residues: CACSQGRTGLHEQYF.

The table lists this clonotype with many counts. J is TRBJ1-4 and V is TRBV10-3, with D uncertain. Trimming left V 3 bases short and J 2 bases short, with 13 bases between. The CDR3 length is 16 residues. CDR1 is ENHRY and CDR2 is SYGVKD in the germline V gene. The CDR3 DNA reads as TGTGCCATCAGTGAATCGGGGATTGCGACTAATGAAAAACTGTTTTTT. This gives the protein CAISESGIATNEKLFF.

In its sample, this clonotype was seen many times. This chain joins TRBV5-5 and TRBJ2-1; 8 bases are shared with TRBD1. V shed 3 bases, J shed 0 bases, and the junction held 5 bases outside the gene matches. Per germline, CDR1 SGHKS and CDR2 YYEKEE (reference sequence). The CDR3 runs to 16 residues. The CDR3 nucleotides read TGTGCCAGCAGCTCCGGACAGGGAATCTCCTACAATGAGCAGTTCTTC. The encoded protein is CASSSGQGISYNEQFF.

V is TRBV18 and J is TRBJ1-1, with no clear D. The germline gives CDR1 KGHSH, CDR2 LQKENI. V gave up 3 bases and J gave up 2 bases, with 10 bases separating them. CDR3 length: 14 amino acids. The CDR3 DNA reads as TGTGCCAGCTCACCCGTCTGGATAAACACTGAAGCTTTCTTT. This encodes CASSPVWINTEAFF.

V is TRBV4-3 and J is TRBJ2-3; either TRBD1 or TRBD2 may supply D (5 bases each). Deletions cut 0 bases from V and 6 bases from J, with 19 bases between. There are 17 residues in the CDR3. CDR1 is LGHNA and CDR2 is YSLEER in the germline V gene. The CDR3 region is CASSQDLGEQFPDTQYF. As DNA, the CDR3 is TGCGCCAGCAGCCAAGATTTGGGGGAGCAGTTTCCGGATACGCAGTATTTT.

This clonotype occurred a few times. V and J are TRBV7-2 and TRBJ2-1; no firm D call. The germline gives CDR1 SGHTA, CDR2 FQGNSA. The CDR3 covers 13 residues. The germline V and J ends were trimmed by 3 bases and 7 bases, with 10 bases remaining between them. CDR3 coding DNA: TGTGCCAGCAGCTTCGTCGTCCTAAATGAGCAGTTCTTC. The encoded protein is CASSFVVLNEQFF.

By sample share, this clonotype is medium-sized. The chain combines TRBV6-1 with TRBJ1-2, with a weak D call TRBD1 (5 bases). Trimming removed 6 bases at V and 2 bases at J, with 16 bases between. Germline V gene data show CDR1 as MNHNS and CDR2 as SASEGT. CDR3 length equals 15 residues. CDR3: CASSPFQGRNYGYTF. The DNA of the CDR3 is TGTGCCAGCAGCCCGTTCCAGGGCCGGAACTATGGCTACACCTTC.

Ten or more counts support this clonotype. This chain connects TRBV29-1 to TRBJ2-5; D is unresolved. Germline assignment: CDR1 SQVTM and CDR2 ANQGSEA. The V gene lost 5 bases and the J gene lost 0 bases, with 10 bases spanning the gap. CDR3 length: 13 amino acids. The CDR3 sequence: CSVLSWNQETQYF. The CDR3 nucleotides read TGCAGCGTTCTATCATGGAACCAAGAGACCCAGTACTTC.

This clonotype turned up a few times. The genes are TRBV28 and TRBJ2-1, with TRBD2 matching over 9 bases. CDR1 and CDR2 (germline): MDHEN, SYDVKM. With 8 bases clipped from V and 3 bases from J, the junction kept 8 bases outside the gene matches. The CDR3 has 15 residues. The CDR3 nucleotides are TGTGCCAGCGGAGGGACTAGCCATGGCTACAATGAGCAGTTCTTC. Protein product: CASGGTSHGYNEQFF.

V and J are TRBV28 and TRBJ1-2; D may be TRBD1 (5 bases). This CDR3 is 12 amino acids long. Trimming removed 5 bases from V and 8 bases from J, with 12 bases in between. The germline gives CDR1 MDHEN, CDR2 SYDVKM. The DNA of the CDR3 is TGTGCCAGCAGTGCGGGACTACAGGGCTACACCTTC. It is translated as CASSAGLQGYTF.

In its sample, this clonotype was seen many times. J is TRBJ1-4 and V is TRBV5-6, with D maybe TRBD1 (5 bases). The length of the CDR3 is 14 residues. CDR1 and CDR2 from the germline V gene are SGHDT and YYEEEE. V gave up 1 base and J gave up 6 bases, with 10 bases separating them. CDR3 sequence (DNA): TGTGCCAGCAGCTTGAGGAGGGGTGATGAAAAACTGTTTTTT. Translating it yields CASSLRRGDEKLFF.

This clonotype was detected many times. This sequence joins TRBV28 and TRBJ1-3, with D possibly matching TRBD1 (6 bases). Germline CDR1 and CDR2: MDHEN and SYDVKM. V lost 10 bases, J lost 2 bases, and 24 bases lay in between. CDR3 length: 17 amino acids. CDR3 protein: CATTSRLVAGAGNTIYF. CDR3 bases: TGTGCCACCACAAGCCGGCTCGTGGCAGGGGCTGGAAACACCATATATTTT.

This clonotype was counted many times. V and J are TRBV12-3 or TRBV12-4 and TRBJ2-1; 7 nucleotides align to TRBD2. The CDR3 runs 14 residues. Germline trimming cut 5 bases from V and 8 bases from J; bases unmatched to any gene: 9. The CDR3 region has the DNA TGTGCCAGCAGTCGGGCGGGAGAGGTCTATGAGCAGTTCTTC. Amino acids: CASSRAGEVYEQFF.